Included here is one T cell receptor (beta chain) sequence, with context. Its target is not known. Profiled with immunoSEQ multiplex PCR; TCRdb holds only in-frame clones, not every one. The data contain over a million clones, about 98% of them singletons. Nashville, Tennessee was home to all donors, each a Caucasian adult. Both subsets, CD45RA+ naive and CD45RA-negative memory, were split from the CD4+ cells. The data originate from a study of shared clonotypes between healthy human individuals. Study findings and constraints: Among non-shared clonotypes, generation probabilities were lower than among those shared by all four donors. Depth was large, yet rarefaction showed that sorted-subset sequencing was incomplete.

V was trimmed by 1 base and J by 5 bases, leaving 23 bases between them. Germline V lookup: CDR1 MDHEN, CDR2 SYDVKM. The CDR3 covers 18 residues. This sequence joins TRBV28 and TRBJ1-2, with D perhaps TRBD1 (5 bases). Material for sequencing was naive CD4+ T cells sorted from blood. Sample subset: CD45RA+ positively selected. The receptor was derived from a man between 25 and 39 years old in good health. The CDR3 DNA reads as TGTGCCAGCAGTTTATTGATAGGGAGGGGCACATACTTATATGGCTACACCTTC. This gives the protein CASSLLIGRGTYLYGYTF.